These 28 T cell receptor beta chains were all obtained from the same sample, sequenced in a study of blood T cell repertoires in COVID-19. Clones were sequenced by immunoSEQ multiplex PCR, and TCRdb holds only the in-frame ones, with some missing. The sample lists under 200,000 clones; less than 90% were seen once. The source material was peripheral blood. The receptors here all came from a woman aged 55-69 years with COVID-19, enrolled during active disease.

The genes are TRBV7-8 and TRBJ2-1; 16 bases fit TRBD2. The germline CDR1 and CDR2 sequences are SGHVS and FQNEAQ. The CDR3 consists of 14 residues. With V trimmed by 5 bases and J by 12 bases, 4 bases remained unmatched. CDR3: CASSRGTSGRGQFF. For the CDR3, the DNA is TGTGCCAGCAGCCGCGGGACTAGCGGGAGGGGGCAGTTCTTC.

This clone was observed a handful of times. The chain employs TRBV2 and TRBJ2-2, with D hard to call. Trimming stripped 3 bases from V and 6 bases from J, with 8 bases between. Germline values: CDR1 SNHLY, CDR2 FYNNEI. CDR3 length: 13 residues. For the CDR3, the DNA is TGTGCCAGCAGTGAGAGTTTCTCCGGGGAGCTGTTTTTT. Amino acid sequence: CASSESFSGELFF.

This clone has a single count. This chain joins TRBV28 and TRBJ2-6, with a possible D match to TRBD2 (5 bases). In germline, CDR1 is MDHEN, CDR2 SYDVKM. The CDR3 has 17 amino acids. The V gene lost 6 bases and the J gene lost 0 bases, with 15 bases spanning the gap. The CDR3 region has the DNA TGTGCCAGCAGCTCTCTACGGGGAAGCTCTGGGGCCAACGTCCTGACTTTC. Its protein product is CASSSLRGSSGANVLTF.

The chain carries TRBV19 and TRBJ2-7, with TRBD1 matching over 9 bases. This CDR3 contains 14 residues. V lost 5 bases and J lost 5; bases outside the gene matches: 7. Germline lookup yields CDR1 LNHDA and CDR2 SQIVND (reference sequence). Here the CDR3 reads CASSSGTGKNEQYF. The CDR3 region has the DNA TGTGCCAGTAGTTCCGGGACAGGGAAAAACGAGCAGTACTTC.

The chain combines TRBV6-4 with TRBJ1-1; 8 bases line up with TRBD1. Germline V CDR1 and CDR2: MRHNA, SNTAGT. V gave up 8 bases and J gave up 5 bases; unmatched junction bases: 13. The CDR3 extends over 15 amino acids. The CDR3 nucleotides are TGTGCCAGCGCGGACAGGGCCGGGGGGAATACTGAAGCTTTCTTT. Translated: CASADRAGGNTEAFF.

The chain employs TRBV7-9 and TRBJ1-6, with 8 bases that match TRBD1. V shed 5 bases and J 8 bases; nucleotides not matched to a gene: 11. The CDR3 covers 16 residues. The germline V gene has CDR1 SEHNR and CDR2 FQNEAQ (reference sequence). The CDR3 nucleotides are TGTGCCAGCAGCCTACAGGGGGGAGTGGTCGATTCACCCCTCCACTTT. Translation: CASSLQGGVVDSPLHF.

This rearrangement joins TRBV11-2 to TRBJ2-1; TRBD2 matches 10 bases. The ends lost 6 bases at V and 11 bases at J; junction bases unmatched: 10. The V gene's germline CDR1 is SGHAT and CDR2 FQNNGV. The CDR3 is 14 amino acids. This CDR3 reads CASSYTSGISQQFF. The CDR3 nucleotides are TGTGCCAGCAGTTATACTAGCGGGATATCACAGCAGTTCTTC.

V is TRBV5-1 and J is TRBJ1-1; D gene ambiguous. The V and J ends lost 1 base and 1 base respectively, with 5 bases between them. The CDR3 covers 13 residues. The germline gives CDR1 SGHRS, CDR2 YFSETQ. The CDR3 region is CASSLSWNTEAFF. The DNA for the CDR3 is TGCGCCAGCAGCTTGTCATGGAACACTGAAGCTTTCTTT.

The gene calls are TRBV10-2 and TRBJ1-5; no reliable D call. The CDR3 is made up of 14 amino acids. CDR1 and CDR2 (germline): WSHSY, SAAADI. Trimming cost V 0 bases and J 1 base, with 4 bases left between them. The CDR3 protein is CASSESASNQPQHF. In nucleotides, the CDR3 is TGCGCCAGCAGTGAGTCAGCGAGCAATCAGCCCCAGCATTTT.

This clone has a single count. V gene TRBV24-1 combines with J gene TRBJ2-1; D is uncertain. The V gene lost 3 bases and the J gene lost 9 bases, with 17 bases spanning the gap. The CDR3 covers 15 residues. Germline CDR1 KGHDR, CDR2 SFDVKD. CDR3 bases: TGTGCCACCAGTGATCCCACCCAGCTCTCAGGTGAGCAGTTCTTC. Protein product: CATSDPTQLSGEQFF.

The rearrangement uses TRBV28 and TRBJ2-7; TRBD2 aligns across 9 bases. Germline assignment: CDR1 MDHEN and CDR2 SYDVKM. Unmatched junction bases numbered 9, after V lost 6 bases and J lost 3 bases. This CDR3 contains 15 residues. The CDR3 spells CASSSPGTSFYEQYF. CDR3 coding DNA: TGTGCCAGCAGCTCACCCGGGACTAGCTTCTACGAGCAGTACTTC.

V is TRBV30 and J is TRBJ1-1; 7 bases match TRBD1. Trimming at V came to 8 bases and at J to 4 bases, leaving 4 bases not matched to a gene. From germline, CDR1 is GTSNPN and CDR2 SVGIG (reference sequence). This CDR3 spans 11 amino acids. Here the CDR3 reads CAAQGGTEAFF. The DNA for the CDR3 is TGTGCCGCCCAGGGGGGCACTGAAGCTTTCTTT.

Only one count was recorded for this clone. The J gene is TRBJ2-1, the V gene TRBV7-2, with D possibly TRBD2 on 7 matching bases. CDR3 size: 16 residues. V was cut by 1 base and J by 4 bases, with 14 bases left in between. Germline V gene lookup returns CDR1 SGHTA and CDR2 FQGNSA. The CDR3 region is CASSLVAGAMYNEQFF. CDR3 bases: TGTGCCAGCAGCTTAGTGGCGGGGGCGATGTACAATGAGCAGTTCTTC.

The genes are TRBV6-6 and TRBJ2-1; the match to TRBD2 covers 10 bases. V lost 5 bases and J lost 0; bases outside the gene matches: 7. This CDR3 contains 17 residues. Germline V lookup: CDR1 MNHNY, CDR2 SVGAGI (reference sequence). The CDR3 sequence is CASSRASGSLSYNEQFF. DNA for the CDR3: TGTGCCAGCAGTCGGGCTAGCGGGAGTCTCTCCTACAATGAGCAGTTCTTC.

The genes are TRBV6-6 and TRBJ1-2; D is unclear. Germline-derived CDR1 and CDR2 are MNHNY and SVGAGI (reference sequence). Trimming pared 1 base from V and 0 bases from J, leaving 3 bases between. This CDR3 is 13 amino acids long. The CDR3 region is CASSYWPNYGYTF. CDR3 DNA sequence: TGTGCCAGCAGTTACTGGCCTAACTATGGCTACACCTTC.

The chain carries TRBV10-1 and TRBJ1-1; maybe TRBD1 (5 bases). The CDR3 is 15 amino acids. Germline V gene sequence: CDR1 WNHNN, CDR2 SYGVQD (reference sequence). V was trimmed by 2 bases and J by 1 base, leaving 11 bases between them. The CDR3 DNA reads as TGCGCCAGCAGTGAGGGGGGGTATTCGAACACTGAAGCTTTCTTT. This sequence encodes CASSEGGYSNTEAFF.

The chain uses TRBV5-1 and TRBJ2-2; D is perhaps TRBD1 (5 bases). Deletions cut 3 bases from V and 4 bases from J, with 13 bases between. Germline CDR1 is SGHRS and CDR2 is YFSETQ. The CDR3 length is 15 residues. DNA for the CDR3: TGCGCCAGCAGCTCCGGAGTTAGGGGCACCGGGGAGCTGTTTTTT. Protein: CASSSGVRGTGELFF.

This chain links TRBV3-1 (or the pseudogene TRBV3-2) with TRBJ1-2; the D gene is possibly TRBD1 (5 bases). CDR3 length: 13 amino acids. Germline CDR1 reads LGHDT; CDR2 reads YNNKEL (reference sequence). Trimming pared 1 base from V and 4 bases from J, leaving 7 bases between. CDR3 sequence reads: CASSQAGFYGYTF. The CDR3 DNA reads as TGTGCCAGCAGCCAAGCAGGGTTCTATGGCTACACCTTC.

The rearrangement uses TRBV24-1 and TRBJ1-6, with D perhaps matching TRBD1 (5 bases). The CDR3 extends over 16 amino acids. The germline V gene has CDR1 KGHDR and CDR2 SFDVKD. Between the trimmed V and J ends, which lost 8 bases and 0 bases, there was a span of 13 bases. The CDR3 region is CATTAGTRSYNSPLHF. CDR3 DNA sequence: TGTGCCACCACTGCCGGGACTCGCTCCTATAATTCACCCCTCCACTTT.

The rearrangement uses TRBV18 and TRBJ1-2; TRBD1 matches 10 bases. Trimming took 5 bases from V and 6 from J; bases not matched to a gene: 6. From germline, CDR1 is KGHSH and CDR2 LQKENI. The CDR3 covers 14 residues. In DNA, the CDR3 is TGTGCCAGCTCAAAAGGGACAGGGGAGGATGGCTACACCTTC. It encodes CASSKGTGEDGYTF.

V and J are TRBV18 and TRBJ1-1; D might be TRBD1 (5 bases). The CDR3 sequence is 14 residues long. The germline gives CDR1 KGHSH, CDR2 LQKENI. Trimming pared 1 base from V and 3 bases from J, leaving 9 bases between. The CDR3 sequence is CASSPLPGDTEAFF. The DNA for the CDR3 is TGTGCCAGCTCACCACTCCCGGGGGACACTGAAGCTTTCTTT.

This chain connects TRBV6-2 or TRBV6-3 to TRBJ2-1, with D maybe TRBD2 (5 bases). The ends were cut back, 4 bases at V and 6 bases at J, with 13 bases in the middle. Germline lookup yields CDR1 MNHEY and CDR2 SVGEGT. CDR3 length equals 14 residues. The CDR3 reads CASSFRGSINEQFF. The CDR3 DNA is TGTGCCAGCAGTTTTAGAGGGAGTATCAATGAGCAGTTCTTC.

The J gene is TRBJ2-5, the V gene TRBV6-1, with 11 bases identical to TRBD2. The CDR3 has 17 amino acids. CDR1 is MNHNS and CDR2 is SASEGT in the germline V gene. Germline trimming cut 1 base from V and 5 bases from J; bases unmatched to any gene: 9. As DNA, the CDR3 is TGTGCCAGCAGTGAAGAACTAGCGGGAGTCCTCCACGAGACCCAGTACTTC. Translation gives CASSEELAGVLHETQYF.

This sequence joins TRBV11-2 and TRBJ2-7, with TRBD1 matching over 12 bases. Germline lookup yields CDR1 SGHAT and CDR2 FQNNGV. The CDR3 has 17 amino acids. V shed 5 bases, J shed 7 bases, and the junction held 15 bases outside the gene matches. Written as DNA, the CDR3 is TGTGCCAGCAGCCGGAGGCAATGGGGACAGGGGGCGTGGGAGCAGTACTTC. This gives the protein CASSRRQWGQGAWEQYF.

The V gene is TRBV7-9, the J gene TRBJ2-1; TRBD2 matches at 7 bases. The CDR3 is made up of 19 amino acids. Germline V CDR1 and CDR2: SEHNR, FQNEAQ (reference sequence). Trimming at V came to 5 bases and at J to 0 bases, leaving 16 bases not matched to a gene. CDR3 DNA sequence: TGTGCCAGCAGCCGACGGCTAGCGGAGACCCTAAGCTCCTACAATGAGCAGTTCTTC. Translating gives CASSRRLAETLSSYNEQFF.

This clone was detected only a few times. The chain carries TRBV5-6 and TRBJ2-7; tentatively, D is TRBD2 (6 bases). The CDR3 consists of 14 residues. From germline, CDR1 is SGHDT and CDR2 YYEEEE. V shed 4 bases and J shed 3 bases, with 14 bases lying between them. CDR3 sequence (DNA): TGTGCCAGCAGCCGCCGGGGGACCTACTACGAGCAGTACTTC. Amino acids: CASSRRGTYYEQYF.

The chain recombines TRBV6-2 or TRBV6-3 with TRBJ1-5, with D tentatively TRBD1 (5 bases). This CDR3 is 15 amino acids long. Trimming left V 4 bases short and J 3 bases short, with 13 bases between. Germline lookup yields CDR1 MNHEY and CDR2 SVGEGT. In DNA, the CDR3 is TGTGCCAGCAGTTGGGGCGGTCTCTACAATCAGCCCCAGCATTTT. Translation gives CASSWGGLYNQPQHF.

V is TRBV18 and J is TRBJ1-5; 8 bases are a match to TRBD1. CDR1 and CDR2 (germline): KGHSH, LQKENI. J gave up 6 bases and V 3 bases, and 4 bases lay outside the gene matches. This CDR3 is built from 14 residues. CDR3 sequence reads: CASSPTGEGQPQHF. For the CDR3, the DNA is TGTGCCAGCTCACCGACAGGGGAGGGTCAGCCCCAGCATTTT. The full variable domain, with the rest looked up from reference TRBV18 and TRBJ1-5, is NAGVMQNPRHLVRRRGQEARLRCSPMKGHSHVYWYRQLPEEGLKFMVYLQKENIIDESGMPKERFSAEFPKEGPSILRIQQVVRGDSAAYFCASSPTGEGQPQHFGDGTRLSIL.